This section outlines one T cell receptor beta chain sequence together with its context. This record belongs to a study of blood T cell repertoires in COVID-19. The repertoire was sequenced with immunoSEQ multiplex PCR; TCRdb's copy has only in-frame clones and lacks some. The repertoire holds about 210,000 clones, with roughly 87% as singletons. This CDR3 has 17 residues. V was trimmed by 6 bases and J by 0 bases, leaving 15 bases between them. Looked up from germline, CDR1 is MDHEN and CDR2 is SYDVKM. Participants were placed into cohorts based on the clinical history they reported. The sequencing input was PBMCs or T cells enriched from blood (not recorded which). The receptor comes from a young man with acute COVID-19. This chain joins TRBV28 and TRBJ1-6; tentatively, D is TRBD1 (5 bases). In DNA form, the CDR3 reads TGTGCCAGCAGCACCGAAGGGGAAAGCTCCTATAATTCACCCCTCCACTTT. It encodes CASSTEGESSYNSPLHF.